What follows are 22 T cell receptor beta chains derived from one specimen sequenced in a study of shared clonotypes between healthy human individuals. The data were produced by immunoSEQ multiplex PCR, yet TCRdb's version contains in-frame clones alone and is incomplete. This repertoire shows fewer than 1 million clones, 90% to 97% found once; its top ten account for less than 0.25%. Naive CD8 cells lacked CD45RO and underwent positive selection for CCR7, leaving out terminally differentiated effector memory CD45RA+ cells. Sequencing was done on a sample of naive CD8+ T cells sorted from blood. The receptors derive from a man aged 25 to 45 in good health.

The chain has TRBV5-8 and TRBJ2-3; 14 bases map to TRBD2. The CDR3 has 17 residues. Germline V gene lookup returns CDR1 SGHTS and CDR2 YDEGEE. Trimming took 0 bases from V and 5 from J; bases not matched to a gene: 5. Here the CDR3 DNA reads TGTGCCAGCAGCTTGGGTGAGGGACTAGCGGGAGAAGATACGCAGTATTTT. Its translation is CASSLGEGLAGEDTQYF.

V gene TRBV25-1 combines with J gene TRBJ2-7, with TRBD2 as a possible D gene (5 bases). The V end lost 0 bases, the J end lost 2 bases, and 11 bases lay between the germline ends. The germline V gene encodes CDR1 MGHDK and CDR2 SYGVNS. There are 15 residues in the CDR3. The CDR3 loop is CASSEYMEDTYEQYF. In DNA form, the CDR3 reads TGTGCCAGCAGTGAATATATGGAGGATACCTACGAGCAGTACTTC.

The chain employs TRBV30 and TRBJ2-3, with a weak D call TRBD2 (6 bases). This CDR3 contains 12 residues. Germline V gene lookup returns CDR1 GTSNPN and CDR2 SVGIG (reference sequence). The V end lost 7 bases, the J end lost 3 bases, and 11 bases lay between the germline ends. In nucleotides, the CDR3 is TGTGCCTCCCAGGGAGGTACAGATACGCAGTATTTT. It yields the protein CASQGGTDTQYF.

This clone was found once. The chain carries TRBV7-9 and TRBJ2-5; 10 positions agree with TRBD1. The CDR3 totals 16 residues. The V segment lost 3 bases and the J segment 0 bases; nucleotides outside the gene matches: 4. Germline-derived CDR1 and CDR2 are SEHNR and FQNEAQ (reference sequence). CDR3: CASSLLDRGYQETQYF. CDR3 nucleotide sequence: TGTGCCAGCAGCTTGTTGGACAGGGGGTACCAAGAGACCCAGTACTTC.

V usage is TRBV7-6 and J usage is TRBJ2-6; D is possibly TRBD1 or TRBD2 (6 bases each). This CDR3 contains 16 residues. The germline gives CDR1 SGHVS, CDR2 FNYEAQ. Trimming pared 2 bases from V and 3 bases from J, leaving 11 bases between. CDR3: CASSLKGGIGANVLTF. DNA of the CDR3: TGTGCCAGCAGCTTAAAAGGGGGGATTGGGGCCAACGTCCTGACTTTC.

CDR3 in DNA: TGTGCCAGCACCGGAGGGGGTACGCAGTATTTT. This codes for CASTGGGTQYF. J is TRBJ2-3 and V is TRBV27; D may match TRBD1 or TRBD2 (6 bases each). The germline gives CDR1 MNHEY, CDR2 SMNVEV (reference sequence). The CDR3 has 11 residues. The ends were cut back, 7 bases at V and 8 bases at J, with 10 bases in the middle.

V gene TRBV7-8 combines with J gene TRBJ2-7, with TRBD2 matching 15 bases. Germline assignment: CDR1 SGHVS and CDR2 FQNEAQ. This CDR3 region has 17 residues. With 1 base clipped from V and 2 bases from J, the junction kept 3 bases outside the gene matches. DNA for the CDR3: TGTGCCAGCAGCTTAGGGACTAGCGGGAGGGTGACCTACGAGCAGTACTTC. This codes for CASSLGTSGRVTYEQYF.

The chain recombines TRBV27 with TRBJ2-1, with 8 bases lining up with TRBD2. Germline CDR1 is MNHEY and CDR2 is SMNVEV (reference sequence). The CDR3 sequence is 21 residues long. Trimming cost V 4 bases and J 6 bases; bases outside gene matches: 26. Written as DNA, the CDR3 is TGTGCCAGCAGTTCGCAAGGATCGAGCGGGAGAGCGTGGACTACATTCAATGAGCAGTTCTTC. Protein product: CASSSQGSSGRAWTTFNEQFF.

The V gene is TRBV7-9, the J gene TRBJ2-7; 7 bases map to TRBD1. The J segment lost 0 bases and the V segment lost 0 bases, leaving 8 bases of the junction unmatched. Per the germline V gene, CDR1 is SEHNR and CDR2 is FQNEAQ (reference sequence). The CDR3 extends over 17 amino acids. CDR3 amino acids: CASSLADGGQHSYEQYF. The CDR3 bases are TGTGCCAGCAGCTTAGCGGATGGGGGACAGCACTCCTACGAGCAGTACTTC.

The chain recombines TRBV28 with TRBJ1-1; 8 bases are shared with TRBD1. The J segment lost 5 bases and the V segment lost 10 bases, leaving 18 bases of the junction unmatched. The germline CDR1 and CDR2 sequences are MDHEN and SYDVKM. The CDR3 is 16 residues long. CDR3 region: CATLGGSGGENTEAFF. Here the CDR3 DNA reads TGTGCCACCTTGGGAGGATCAGGGGGCGAAAATACTGAAGCTTTCTTT.

The chain is built from TRBV11-2 and TRBJ1-2; weak D call: TRBD1 (5 bases). Germline V gives CDR1 SGHAT, CDR2 FQNNGV. The CDR3 covers 13 residues. Between the trimmed V and J ends, which lost 7 bases and 1 base, there was a span of 10 bases. CDR3 amino acids: CASTGGSNYGYTF. DNA for the CDR3: TGTGCCAGCACCGGGGGTAGTAACTATGGCTACACCTTC.

This chain connects TRBV5-1 to TRBJ1-2; D is unclear. Looked up from germline, CDR1 is SGHRS and CDR2 is YFSETQ. V gave up 4 bases and J gave up 2 bases, with 12 bases separating them. CDR3 size: 14 residues. CDR3 DNA: TGCGCCAGCAGCCACCCAGACAAAAACTATGGCTACACCTTC. Residues: CASSHPDKNYGYTF.

The chain links TRBV6-1 to TRBJ2-5; D is unclear. In germline, CDR1 is MNHNS, CDR2 SASEGT. V was pared by 4 bases and J by 5 bases, with 11 bases between. There are 13 residues in the CDR3. The CDR3 DNA reads TGTGCCAGCAGTGTAGTAGGGTTTGAGACCCAGTACTTC. It translates to CASSVVGFETQYF.

The rearrangement uses TRBV7-6 and TRBJ2-1; 7 nucleotides align to TRBD2. The germline CDR1 and CDR2 sequences are SGHVS and FNYEAQ. The CDR3 runs to 13 residues. The J segment lost 7 bases and the V segment lost 3 bases, leaving 3 bases of the junction unmatched. This CDR3 reads CASSFGTMNEQFF. Here the CDR3 DNA reads TGTGCCAGCAGCTTTGGGACTATGAATGAGCAGTTCTTC.

J is TRBJ2-1 and V is TRBV7-9; TRBD2 matches 8 bases. Germline loops: CDR1 SEHNR, CDR2 FQNEAQ (reference sequence). V was clipped by 5 bases and J by 2 bases; unmatched bases: 5. There are 15 residues in the CDR3. CDR3 protein: CASSLPGLAYNEQFF. In DNA, the CDR3 is TGTGCCAGCAGCCTTCCGGGACTAGCCTACAATGAGCAGTTCTTC.

The chain employs TRBV29-1 and TRBJ2-7, with D perhaps matching TRBD2 (6 bases). Germline CDR1 and CDR2: SQVTM and ANQGSEA. With 0 bases removed from V and 2 bases from J, the gap between germline ends came to 14 bases. CDR3 length: 15 amino acids. The CDR3 loop reads CSVEDPAGHPYEQYF. The CDR3 DNA reads as TGCAGCGTTGAAGATCCAGCGGGTCATCCCTACGAGCAGTACTTC.

This rearrangement joins TRBV9 to TRBJ2-5, with 10 bases identical to TRBD2. The J segment lost 3 bases and the V segment lost 2 bases, leaving 4 bases of the junction unmatched. Germline V gene data show CDR1 as SGDLS and CDR2 as YYNGEE. This CDR3 contains 15 residues. This CDR3 reads CASSVGTSVKETQYF. CDR3 nucleotides: TGTGCCAGCAGCGTCGGGACTAGCGTTAAAGAGACCCAGTACTTC.

The chain recombines TRBV9 with TRBJ1-3, with D possibly TRBD1 on 5 matching bases. Germline V gene lookup returns CDR1 SGDLS and CDR2 YYNGEE. The CDR3 runs to 15 residues. V lost 0 bases and J lost 0, with 7 bases in between. DNA of the CDR3: TGTGCCAGCAGCGTAGGGGGGGTCTCTGGAAACACCATATATTTT. As protein: CASSVGGVSGNTIYF. Variable domain in full (rest from reference TRBV9 and TRBJ1-3): DSGVTQTPKHLITATGQRVTLRCSPRSGDLSVYWYQQSLDQGLQFLIQYYNGEERAKGNILERFSAQQFPDLHSELNLSSLELGDSALYFCASSVGGVSGNTIYFGEGSWLTVV.

This chain joins TRBV27 and TRBJ1-2; D is unclear. The CDR3 runs 13 residues. Germline assignment: CDR1 MNHEY and CDR2 SMNVEV (reference sequence). Trimming shortened V by 9 bases and J by 4 bases, and 15 bases separated the two germline ends. CDR3 nucleotide sequence: TGTGCCAGTAAGCCCGGGCCCGGCTATGGCTACACCTTC. Its protein is CASKPGPGYGYTF.

V usage is TRBV7-9 and J usage is TRBJ2-1, with TRBD1 matching over 7 bases. V gave up 3 bases and J gave up 9 bases; unmatched junction bases: 2. The CDR3 totals 12 residues. Per germline, CDR1 SEHNR and CDR2 FQNEAQ (reference sequence). The CDR3 sequence is CASSLGQTEQFF. In DNA, the CDR3 is TGTGCCAGCAGCTTGGGACAGACTGAGCAGTTCTTC.

The CDR3 loop is CASSSGQGSSYEQYF. The CDR3 DNA sequence: TGTGCCAGCAGCTCGGGACAGGGAAGCTCCTACGAGCAGTACTTC. The gene calls are TRBV5-4 and TRBJ2-7; 9 bases agree with TRBD1. V lost 3 bases, J lost 0 bases, and 4 bases stayed unmatched. Germline CDR1 reads SGHNT; CDR2 reads YYREEE (reference sequence). The CDR3 totals 15 residues.

The rearrangement joins TRBV9 to TRBJ1-1; D is uncertain. Trimming shortened V by 0 bases and J by 1 base, and 10 bases separated the two germline ends. Per germline, CDR1 SGDLS and CDR2 YYNGEE. The CDR3 covers 15 residues. In nucleotides, the CDR3 is TGTGCCAGCAGCGTAGTTTCGAACGCGAACACTGAAGCTTTCTTT. Translating it yields CASSVVSNANTEAFF.